Listed below are T cell receptor beta chains from one sample, sequenced in a study of blood T cell repertoires in COVID-19. Only in-frame clones appear in the TCRdb table, and some are missing; sequencing was by immunoSEQ multiplex PCR. Found here are some 200,000 clones, roughly four fifths of them singletons; the top ten hold about an eighth. Input material: peripheral blood. These receptors originate from a man aged 30 to 39 with active or convalescent COVID-19. Each CDR3 is given with its conserved first and last residue. The D gene is left open where the match is weak. The size entry is marked missing in some rows and otherwise reads once, few, many or a size class.

size | D | J | V | CDR3 | DNA
- | - | TRBJ1-4 | TRBV30 | CAWGGDGGEDNEKLFF | TGTGCCTGGGGGGGCGACGGAGGGGAGGATAATGAAAAACTGTTTTTT
- | - | TRBJ1-2 | TRBV18 | CASSTTQGNYGYTF | TGTGCCAGCTCAACGACCCAGGGGAACTATGGCTACACCTTC
once | - | TRBJ1-5 | TRBV2 | CASSEAEHQPQHF | TGTGCCAGCAGTGAAGCAGAGCATCAGCCCCAGCATTTT
- | TRBD1 | TRBJ1-2 | TRBV28 | CASTPYAGDRSNYGYTF | TGTGCCAGCACTCCTTACGCCGGGGACAGGAGCAACTATGGCTACACCTTC
- | TRBD1 | TRBJ2-7 | TRBV11-3 | CASSLERVGGQGSYEQYF | TGTGCCAGCAGCTTAGAACGGGTAGGAGGACAGGGCTCCTACGAGCAGTACTTC
- | TRBD1 | TRBJ1-2 | TRBV7-2 | CASSIGQVYGYTF | TGTGCCAGCAGCATCGGACAGGTCTATGGCTACACCTTC
- | - | TRBJ1-2 | TRBV5-5 | CASSPGALERGYGYTF | TGTGCCAGCAGTCCGGGAGCCTTGGAGAGGGGCTATGGCTACACCTTC
- | TRBD1 | TRBJ2-3 | TRBV9 | CASSVRQGSTDTQYF | TGTGCCAGCAGCGTTAGACAGGGAAGCACAGATACGCAGTATTTT
- | TRBD1 | TRBJ2-3 | TRBV10-3 | CAISAGDRLMQYF | TGTGCCATCAGTGCTGGGGACAGACTTATGCAGTATTTT
- | - | TRBJ1-3 | TRBV11-3 | CASSRGSGNTIYF | TGTGCCAGCAGCCGGGGGTCCGGAAACACCATATATTTT
- | - | TRBJ1-4 | TRBV6-6 | CASSRTETTTGKLFF | TGTGCCAGCAGTCGGACGGAGACTACGACGGGAAAACTGTTTTTT
- | TRBD1 | TRBJ1-3 | TRBV4-2 | CASSQGQGTAGNTIYF | TGTGCCAGCAGCCAGGGACAGGGTACGGCTGGAAACACCATATATTTT
- | TRBD1 | TRBJ2-2 | TRBV28 | CASSPFGQGNTGELFF | TGTGCCAGCAGCCCTTTCGGACAGGGAAACACCGGGGAGCTGTTTTTT
- | - | TRBJ1-2 | TRBV9 | CASSVVAGYGYTF | TGTGCCAGCAGCGTAGTAGCTGGCTATGGCTACACCTTC
- | TRBD1 | TRBJ1-5 | TRBV7-8 | CASSPGQNNQPQHF | TGTGCCAGCAGCCCGGGACAGAACAATCAGCCCCAGCATTTT
- | - | TRBJ2-5 | TRBV12-3/TRBV12-4 | CASSFRGQETQYF | TGTGCCAGCAGTTTTAGGGGCCAAGAGACCCAGTACTTC
- | TRBD1 | TRBJ1-2 | TRBV19 | CASVNTGTGRGPGYTF | TGTGCCAGTGTTAACACCGGGACAGGGCGCGGCCCTGGCTACACCTTC
- | - | TRBJ2-7 | TRBV14 | CASSQSVSYEQYF | TGTGCCAGCAGCCAATCTGTCTCCTACGAGCAGTACTTC
- | - | TRBJ1-1 | TRBV6-1 | CASIREGEAFF | TGTGCCAGCATCAGGGAGGGGGAAGCTTTCTTT
- | - | TRBJ2-5 | TRBV10-3 | CAISVGDKVHGTQYF | TGTGCCATCAGTGTTGGGGACAAGGTTCATGGGACCCAGTACTTC
- | - | TRBJ1-1 | TRBV12-3/TRBV12-4 | CASSRRENTEAFF | TGTGCCAGCAGTCGCAGGGAAAACACTGAAGCTTTCTTT
few | TRBD1 | TRBJ1-2 | TRBV7-9 | CASSPGTGAGYTF | TGTGCCAGCAGCCCCGGGACAGGGGCAGGCTACACCTTC
- | - | TRBJ2-5 | TRBV29-1 | CSVDGSEQETQYF | TGCAGCGTTGATGGCAGCGAACAAGAGACCCAGTACTTC
- | - | TRBJ1-5 | TRBV27 | CASSLGSTGNQPQHF | TGTGCCAGCAGTTTGGGGAGCACAGGCAATCAGCCCCAGCATTTT
few | TRBD2 | TRBJ2-3 | TRBV5-4 | CASSLGAGDTQYF | TGTGCCAGCAGCTTGGGAGCGGGGGATACGCAGTATTTT
- | TRBD2 | TRBJ2-3 | TRBV11-3 | CASSPGLLAERDTQYF | TGTGCCAGCAGCCCGGGCCTCCTAGCGGAAAGAGATACGCAGTATTTT
- | - | TRBJ1-2 | TRBV11-2 | CASSYDSRGFGDYGYTF | TGTGCCAGCAGCTATGACTCGAGGGGGTTCGGGGACTATGGCTACACCTTC
- | TRBD2 | TRBJ2-5 | TRBV30 | CAWSRAPLAGGSVGAWVLKETQYF | TGTGCCTGGTCTCGGGCCCCTCTAGCGGGGGGGAGCGTCGGGGCATGGGTCCTCAAAGAGACCCAGTACTTC
once | TRBD1 | TRBJ1-1 | TRBV6-6 | CASSPRDRVGTEAFF | TGTGCCAGCAGTCCCCGGGACAGGGTGGGCACTGAAGCTTTCTTT
few | - | TRBJ2-3 | TRBV10-2 | CASSRDTFTDTQYF | TGCGCCAGCAGTCGGGACACTTTCACAGATACGCAGTATTTT
- | - | TRBJ2-6 | TRBV7-7 | CASSLAGVGANVLTF | TGTGCTAGCAGCTTAGCAGGGGTTGGGGCCAACGTCCTGACTTTC
- | TRBD1 | TRBJ1-1 | TRBV28 | CASSDGNGQGAGTEAFF | TGTGCCAGCAGCGACGGTAATGGACAGGGGGCGGGTACTGAAGCTTTCTTT
- | - | TRBJ1-2 | TRBV9 | CASSVDPGAYGYTF | TGTGCCAGCAGCGTAGATCCAGGGGCCTATGGCTACACCTTC
- | - | TRBJ1-6 | TRBV27 | CASSSRTDQETKYNSPLHF | TGTGCCAGCAGTTCTCGAACGGATCAAGAGACTAAGTATAATTCACCCCTCCACTTT
once | - | TRBJ2-7 | TRBV11-2 | CASSSPTTDLFEQYF | TGTGCCAGCAGCTCTCCGACTACAGACCTTTTCGAGCAGTACTTC
- | - | TRBJ2-7 | TRBV5-6 | CASSLVGLYDEQYF | TGTGCCAGCAGCTTGGTCGGTCTTTATGACGAGCAGTACTTC
- | - | TRBJ2-2 | TRBV7-3 | CASSSLGAGPLSGELFF | TGTGCCAGCAGCAGCTTAGGTGCGGGGCCCCTTTCCGGGGAGCTGTTTTTT
- | - | TRBJ1-1 | TRBV10-3 | CAISESPGAPMNTEAFF | TGTGCCATCAGTGAGTCACCAGGGGCCCCCATGAACACTGAAGCTTTCTTT
once | TRBD1 | TRBJ1-5 | TRBV19 | CASSSSGTGITPQHF | TGTGCCAGTAGTTCCTCCGGGACAGGGATAACGCCCCAGCATTTT
- | TRBD1 | TRBJ1-4 | TRBV10-3 | CAISDRGTNEKLFF | TGTGCCATCAGCGACAGGGGGACGAATGAAAAACTGTTTTTT